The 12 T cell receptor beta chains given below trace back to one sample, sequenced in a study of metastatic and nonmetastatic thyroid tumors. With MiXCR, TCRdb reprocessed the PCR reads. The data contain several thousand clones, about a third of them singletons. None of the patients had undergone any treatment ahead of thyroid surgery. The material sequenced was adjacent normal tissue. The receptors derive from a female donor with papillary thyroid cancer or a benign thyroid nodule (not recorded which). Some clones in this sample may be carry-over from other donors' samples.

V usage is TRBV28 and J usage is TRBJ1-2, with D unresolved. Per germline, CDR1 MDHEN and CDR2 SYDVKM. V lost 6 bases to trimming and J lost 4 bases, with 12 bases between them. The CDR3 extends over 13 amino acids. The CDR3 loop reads CASRAAGVYGYTF. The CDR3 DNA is TGTGCCAGCAGGGCAGCGGGAGTCTATGGCTACACCTTC.

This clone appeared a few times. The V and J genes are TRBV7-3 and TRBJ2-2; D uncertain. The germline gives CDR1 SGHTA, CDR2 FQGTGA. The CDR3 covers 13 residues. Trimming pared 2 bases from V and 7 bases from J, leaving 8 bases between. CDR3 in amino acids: CASSLLLGGELFF. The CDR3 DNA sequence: TGTGCCAGCAGCTTACTTTTGGGCGGGGAGCTGTTTTTT.

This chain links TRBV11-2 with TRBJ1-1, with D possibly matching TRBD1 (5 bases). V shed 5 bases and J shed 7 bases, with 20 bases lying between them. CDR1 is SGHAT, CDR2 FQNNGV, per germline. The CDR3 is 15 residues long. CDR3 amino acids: CASSLGGTVYFEAFF. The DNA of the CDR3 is TGTGCCAGCAGCCTTGGAGGGACGGTCTATTTTGAAGCTTTCTTT.

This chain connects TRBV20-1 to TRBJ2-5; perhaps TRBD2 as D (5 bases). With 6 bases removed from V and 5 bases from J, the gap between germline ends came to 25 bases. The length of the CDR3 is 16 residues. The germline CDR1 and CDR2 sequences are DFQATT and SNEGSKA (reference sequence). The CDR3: CSAPRPSGGDLETQYF. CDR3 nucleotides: TGCAGTGCCCCGCGCCCAAGCGGAGGAGACCTGGAGACCCAGTACTTC.

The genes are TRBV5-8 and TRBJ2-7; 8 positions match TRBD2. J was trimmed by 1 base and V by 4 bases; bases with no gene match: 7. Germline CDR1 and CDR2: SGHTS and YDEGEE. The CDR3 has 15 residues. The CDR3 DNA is TGTGCCAGCAGCAACCGGGGGGGGACATCCTACGAGCAGTACTTC. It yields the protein CASSNRGGTSYEQYF.

The CDR3 DNA is TGCAGTGCTAGATACTACTTGAAAGATACGCAGTATTTT. Encoded protein: CSARYYLKDTQYF. V gene TRBV20-1 combines with J gene TRBJ2-3; D is unresolved. The V and J ends lost 2 bases and 5 bases respectively, with 11 bases between them. Germline CDR1 DFQATT, CDR2 SNEGSKA (reference sequence). This CDR3 has 13 residues.

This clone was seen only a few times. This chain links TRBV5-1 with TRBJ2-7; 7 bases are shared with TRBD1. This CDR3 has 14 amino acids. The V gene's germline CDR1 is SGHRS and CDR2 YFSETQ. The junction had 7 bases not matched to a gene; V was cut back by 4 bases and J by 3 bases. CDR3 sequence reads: CASSLTGAYYEQYF. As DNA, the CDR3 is TGCGCCAGCAGCCTCACAGGGGCCTACTACGAGCAGTACTTC.

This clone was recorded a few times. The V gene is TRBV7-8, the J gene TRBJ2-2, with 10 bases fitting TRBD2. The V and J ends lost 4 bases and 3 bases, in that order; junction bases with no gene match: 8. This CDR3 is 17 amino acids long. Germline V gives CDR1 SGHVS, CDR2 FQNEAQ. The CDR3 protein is CASSWKVAGGHTGELFF. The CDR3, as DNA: TGTGCCAGCAGCTGGAAGGTAGCGGGAGGCCACACCGGGGAGCTGTTTTTT.

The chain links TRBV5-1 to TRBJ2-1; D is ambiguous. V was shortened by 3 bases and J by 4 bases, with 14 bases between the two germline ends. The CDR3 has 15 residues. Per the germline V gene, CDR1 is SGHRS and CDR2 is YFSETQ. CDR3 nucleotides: TGCGCCAGCAGCTCCCGGACGCAGTTTTACAATGAGCAGTTCTTC. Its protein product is CASSSRTQFYNEQFF.

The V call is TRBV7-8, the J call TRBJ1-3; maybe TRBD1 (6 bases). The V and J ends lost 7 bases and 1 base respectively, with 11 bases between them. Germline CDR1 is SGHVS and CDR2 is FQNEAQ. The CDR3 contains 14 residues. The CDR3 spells CASTQGSSGNTIYF. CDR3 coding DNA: TGTGCCAGCACCCAGGGGTCTTCTGGAAACACCATATATTTT.

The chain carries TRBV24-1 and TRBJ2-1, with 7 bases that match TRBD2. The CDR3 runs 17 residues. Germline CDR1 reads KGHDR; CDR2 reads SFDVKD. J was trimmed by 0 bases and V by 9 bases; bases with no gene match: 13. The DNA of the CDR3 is TGTGCCACCGGAGAGGGAGGGCTAAGGAGCTCCTACAATGAGCAGTTCTTC. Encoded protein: CATGEGGLRSSYNEQFF.

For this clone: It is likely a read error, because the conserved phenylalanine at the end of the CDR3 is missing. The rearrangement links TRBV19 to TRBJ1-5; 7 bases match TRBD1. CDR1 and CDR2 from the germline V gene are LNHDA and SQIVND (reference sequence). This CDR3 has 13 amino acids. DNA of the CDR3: TGTGGCAGTAGCCAGGGGGTGGAACAGCCCCAGCATTCT. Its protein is CGSSQGVEQPQHS.